This T cell receptor (beta chain) comes out of a study of blood T cell repertoires in COVID-19 (dated by TCRdb to the early 2020s). The study in broad terms: Collaborator samples came from the United States, Italy and Spain and covered acute and convalescent phases of COVID-19. The material from the prospective study consisted of cDNA or gDNA derived from T cells, B-cell-depleted T cells, or PBMCs. Subjects who had been exposed to COVID-19, were actively infected with it, or had recovered from it provided the deeply sampled blood TCRbeta repertoires that made up the dataset. The repertoires were released in a freely available public database intended as a resource for research on the immune response to SARS-CoV-2. The samples were drawn from two sources: the first 160 participants of the ongoing ImmuneRACE study, and over 1,000 subjects contributed by 6 global collaborators. Sample metadata almost always included a de-identified subject ID, COVID-19 status, age in years and sex. Where available, HLA class I and class II types were obtained from metadata supplied by the sample provider rather than from assay-based typing. Findings and caveats that apply to the study as a whole: The amount of clinical and demographic metadata varied by source and participant and was provided uncurated.

TCRbeta CDR3 regions were amplified from genomic DNA using the immunoSEQ Assay, a bias-controlled multiplex PCR. Processing in the source paper ran as follows. The number of nucleated cells in each sample was estimated from the amplification of reference gene primers within the assay. Sequence reads were collapsed and filtered to measure the absolute abundance of every unique TCRbeta CDR3 rearrangement. For each sample, productive Simpson clonality was calculated by taking the square root of Simpson's diversity index across productive rearrangements. Here the immuneACCESS table is served through TCRdb, limited to in-frame sequences with V and J called. Missing clones are a known gap in these copies; in checked studies unresolved V genes cover under half, and the rest lacks a known reason. The DNA was the basis for D and trimming; V, J and clone size are from that table. This sample has about 95,000 clones in its table, and more than 65% of those were observed once. The ten largest clonotypes hold 25% of the sample.

Collaborating institutions collected whole blood in K2EDTA tubes following their own protocols. For TCRbeta analysis, collaborators shipped samples as frozen whole blood, isolated PBMCs, or DNA extracted from either of those sample types. For this clone: The antigen it binds to is not known. It has no much larger one-base neighbor in the sample; base qualities were not kept.

Sequenced input: peripheral blood. The sequence was collected from an elderly man with active or convalescent COVID-19.

DNA sequence: TGTGCCAGCAGTTACGGACAAAGGCAGTTCTTC. It codes for CASSYGQRQFF. The V and J genes are TRBV6-2 or TRBV6-3 and TRBJ2-1; the D gene is perhaps TRBD1, on 5 matching bases. CDR1 and CDR2, per the germline V gene, are MNHEY and SVGEGT. Deletion took 2 bases off V and 12 bases off J, with a span of 8 bases between the germline ends. Its CDR3 holds 11 amino acids, cysteine through phenylalanine. This entry keeps only the CDR3 DNA: 33 bases, framed from base 1.